This T cell receptor beta chain was captured in a study of HIV-infected children after antiretroviral therapy interruption. Study summary: Interruption group median age about 9.9 years; continuous group 7 to 8 years. Most participating children were previously exposed to EBV and CMV.

RNA-based 3' RACE libraries used unique molecular identifiers. TCRdb passed the 3' RACE reads through MiXCR, listing each CDR3 protein once. The sample shows roughly 46,000 distinct CDR3 sequences, 4.3% of them seen only once. This clonotype was recorded at least ten times. The CDR3 runs 19 residues. Looked up from germline, CDR1 is SNHLY and CDR2 is FYNNEI. V lost 7 bases, J lost 3 bases, and 28 bases lay in between. Treatment described: PENTA 11 planned treatment interruption arm or continuous ART arm. The chain links TRBV2 to TRBJ1-3; D is undetermined. Sample: CD45RA+ CD4+ T cells from PBMCs, pooled from several time points, taken from a donor given antiretroviral therapy, either interrupted or continuous. The subset is: naive CD4+ CD45RA+ CD45RO- T cells. This receptor was obtained from a pool of human donors with HIV. CDR3 bases: TGTGCCAGCATGGACCCTGGGATAGCCAGCTACACGCGTGGAAACACCATATATTTT. This encodes CASMDPGIASYTRGNTIYF.